This T cell receptor beta chain was recorded in a study of cytomegalovirus exposure and HLA in healthy donors. Study observations and caveats: Roughly uniform sequencing depth across donors was assumed, possibly incorrectly.

As concerns this clone: The antigen is unknown.

The CDR3 sequence is 13 residues long. V was clipped by 2 bases and J by 4 bases, with 6 bases between them. Germline CDR1 and CDR2: SGHDN and FVKESK. The PCR employed 60 Vbeta primers together with 13 Jbeta primers. TCRdb's copy holds only in-frame clones and misses some; the assay was immunoSEQ multiplex PCR. Here the sample spans 75,000 to 85,000 clones, 60% to 85% being singletons. The TCR sequence derives from a male donor in good health and CMV-seronegative. Sequenced input: PBMCs. The chain recombines TRBV14 with TRBJ2-1; D unresolved. CDR3 region: CASSQSFYNEQFF. The CDR3 region has the DNA TGTGCCAGCAGCCAAAGCTTTTACAATGAGCAGTTCTTC.